The present T cell receptor (beta chain) was sequenced within a study of cytomegalovirus exposure and HLA in healthy donors. The V gene's germline CDR1 is SGHNT and CDR2 YYREEE (reference sequence). CDR3 length equals 15 residues. The germline V and J ends were trimmed by 4 bases and 5 bases, with 18 bases remaining between them. Comment on this clone: Its antigen is as yet unknown.

Study-level results: An analysis done earlier found most TCR beta V segments productive about 87% or about 30% of the time. It was reported in a later analysis that an Asian-associated ancestry cluster showed fewer N-insertions than the approximately 700-donor mean.

PCR primers comprised 60 Vbeta and 13 Jbeta primers. In the authors' methods: Counted up in a later analysis, unique TCR beta chains came to 65 million to 80 million, with around 12 million shared. Generated by immunoSEQ multiplex PCR, the TCRdb table keeps only in-frame clones and is missing some. The DNA gave D and trimming, while V, J and clone size come from that table. The data contain about 140,000 clones, approximately 62% of them singletons. The receptor was isolated from a human donor in good health. The specimen was PBMCs. The chain has TRBV5-4 and TRBJ2-5; D perhaps matches TRBD2 (8 bases). The CDR3 loop is CASSPGGTVGETQYF. CDR3 in DNA: TGTGCCAGCAGCCCGGGGGGGACAGTGGGGGAGACCCAGTACTTC. Together with reference TRBV5-4 and TRBJ2-5, the CDR3 gives the full variable domain: ETGVTQSPTHLIKTRGQQVTLRCSSQSGHNTVSWYQQALGQGPQFIFQYYREEENGRGNFPPRFSGLQFPNYSSELNVNALELDDSALYLCASSPGGTVGETQYFGPGTRLLVL.